This TCR beta chain was captured by sequencing in a study of blood T cell repertoires in COVID-19. This CDR3 contains 14 residues. Germline V lookup: CDR1 ENHRY, CDR2 SYGVKD. V lost 9 bases, J lost 2 bases, and 7 bases stayed unmatched. Under the authors' procedure: Nucleated cell counts were estimated from reference gene primer amplification. Measured with immunoSEQ multiplex PCR; TCRdb has only the in-frame clones, and not every one. That table is the source of V, J and clone size, and D and trimming were worked out from the DNA. The table includes approximately 27,000 clones, roughly nine tenths detected once.

Input material: peripheral blood. The sequence derives from a human donor with acute or convalescent COVID-19. The donor label of this sample is uncertain. The J gene is TRBJ2-3, the V gene TRBV10-3, with 8 bases aligning to TRBD2. CDR3 amino acids: CAIQRGPDTDTQYF. CDR3 coding DNA: TGTGCCATACAGCGGGGGCCAGACACAGATACGCAGTATTTT.